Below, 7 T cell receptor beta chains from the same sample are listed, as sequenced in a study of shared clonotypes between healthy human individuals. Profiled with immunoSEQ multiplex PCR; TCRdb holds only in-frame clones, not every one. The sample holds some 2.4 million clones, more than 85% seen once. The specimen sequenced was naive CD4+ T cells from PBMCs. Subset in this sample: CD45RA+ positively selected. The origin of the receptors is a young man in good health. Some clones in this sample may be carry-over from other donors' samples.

As DNA, the CDR3 is TGTGCCACCTCCCCCTCCGGGTCTTCTGGGGCCAACGTCCTGACTTTC. Amino acids: CATSPSGSSGANVLTF. The chain couples TRBV7-9 to TRBJ2-6; unclear D gene. Trimming left V 10 bases short and J 1 base short, with 17 bases between. CDR3 size: 16 residues. CDR1 SEHNR and CDR2 FQNEAQ come from the germline V gene (reference sequence).

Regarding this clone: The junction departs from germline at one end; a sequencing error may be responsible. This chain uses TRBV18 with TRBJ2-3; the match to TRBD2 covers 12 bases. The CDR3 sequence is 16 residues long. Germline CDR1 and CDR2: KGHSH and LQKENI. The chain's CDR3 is CASSPPTSGRTDTQYF. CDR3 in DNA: TGTGCCAGCTCCCCACCTACTAGCGGGAGGACAGATACGCAGTATTTT.

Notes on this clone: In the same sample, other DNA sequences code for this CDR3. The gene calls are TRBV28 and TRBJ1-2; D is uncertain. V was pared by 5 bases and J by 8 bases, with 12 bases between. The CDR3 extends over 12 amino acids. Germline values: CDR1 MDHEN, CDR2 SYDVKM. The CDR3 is CASSAGPGGYTF. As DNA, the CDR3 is TGTGCCAGCAGTGCGGGCCCTGGGGGCTACACCTTC.

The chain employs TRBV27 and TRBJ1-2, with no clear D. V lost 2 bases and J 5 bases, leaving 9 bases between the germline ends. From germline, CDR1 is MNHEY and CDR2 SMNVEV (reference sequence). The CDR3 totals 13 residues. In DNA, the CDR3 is TGTGCCAGCAGTTTAATGGGGTGGTATGGCTACACCTTC. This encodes CASSLMGWYGYTF.

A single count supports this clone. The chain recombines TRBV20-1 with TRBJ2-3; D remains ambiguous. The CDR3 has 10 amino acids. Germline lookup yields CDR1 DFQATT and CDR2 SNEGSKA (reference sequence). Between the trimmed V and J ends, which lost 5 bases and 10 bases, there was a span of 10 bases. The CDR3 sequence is CSAPLASQYF. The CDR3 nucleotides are TGCAGTGCTCCATTAGCATCGCAGTATTTT.

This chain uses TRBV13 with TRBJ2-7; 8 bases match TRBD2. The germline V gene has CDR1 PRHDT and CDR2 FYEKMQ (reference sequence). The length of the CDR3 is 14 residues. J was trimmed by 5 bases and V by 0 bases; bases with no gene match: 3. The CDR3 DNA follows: TGTGCCAGCAGCTTAGGGTCGCGGGGGGACGAGCAGTACTTC. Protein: CASSLGSRGDEQYF.

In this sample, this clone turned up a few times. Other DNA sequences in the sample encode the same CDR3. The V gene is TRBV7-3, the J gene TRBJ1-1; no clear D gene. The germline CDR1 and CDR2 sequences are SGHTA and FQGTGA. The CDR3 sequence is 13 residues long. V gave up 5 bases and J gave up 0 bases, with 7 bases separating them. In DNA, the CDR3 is TGTGCCAGCAGCCCCGGTTTGAACACTGAAGCTTTCTTT. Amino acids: CASSPGLNTEAFF.